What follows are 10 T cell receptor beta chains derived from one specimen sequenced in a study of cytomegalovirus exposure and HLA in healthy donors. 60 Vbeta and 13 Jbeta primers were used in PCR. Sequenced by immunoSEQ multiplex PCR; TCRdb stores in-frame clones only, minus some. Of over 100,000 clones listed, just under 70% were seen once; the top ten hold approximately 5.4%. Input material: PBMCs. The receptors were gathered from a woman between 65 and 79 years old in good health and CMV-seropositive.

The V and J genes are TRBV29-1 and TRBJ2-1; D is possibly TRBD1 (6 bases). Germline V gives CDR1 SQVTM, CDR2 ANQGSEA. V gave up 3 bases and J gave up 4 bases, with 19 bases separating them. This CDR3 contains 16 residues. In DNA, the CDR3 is TGCAGCGTTGATCGCCTTTTGGTAAGGGGGTACAATGAGCAGTTCTTC. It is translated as CSVDRLLVRGYNEQFF.

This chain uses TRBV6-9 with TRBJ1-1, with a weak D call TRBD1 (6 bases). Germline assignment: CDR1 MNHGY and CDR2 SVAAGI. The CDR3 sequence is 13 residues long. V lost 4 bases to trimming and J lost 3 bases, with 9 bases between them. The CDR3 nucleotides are TGTGCCAGCAGTTGGACAGTTGACACTGAAGCTTTCTTT. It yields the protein CASSWTVDTEAFF.

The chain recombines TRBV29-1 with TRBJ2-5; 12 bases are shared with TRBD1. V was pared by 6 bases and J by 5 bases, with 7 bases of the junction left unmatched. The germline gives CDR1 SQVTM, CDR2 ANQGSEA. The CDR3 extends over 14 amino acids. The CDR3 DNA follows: TGCAGCGTGATACCGGGACAGGGGGCCGAGACCCAGTACTTC. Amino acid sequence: CSVIPGQGAETQYF.

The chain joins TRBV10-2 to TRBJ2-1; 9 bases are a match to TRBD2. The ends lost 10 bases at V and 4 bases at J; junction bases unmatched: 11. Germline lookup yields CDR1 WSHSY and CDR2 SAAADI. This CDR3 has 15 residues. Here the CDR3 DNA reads TGCGCCATCTCAAGGTCAGCGGGGGGATACAATGAGCAGTTCTTC. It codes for CAISRSAGGYNEQFF.

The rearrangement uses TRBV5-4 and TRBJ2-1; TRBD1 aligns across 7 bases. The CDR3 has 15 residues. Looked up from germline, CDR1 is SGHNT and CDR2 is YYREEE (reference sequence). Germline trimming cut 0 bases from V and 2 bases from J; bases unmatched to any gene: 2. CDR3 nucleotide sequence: TGTGCCAGCAGCTTGGGACAGGGTCCCTACAATGAGCAGTTCTTC. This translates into CASSLGQGPYNEQFF.

This CDR3 is CAISEYRDRGRYGYTF. For the CDR3, the DNA is TGTGCCATCAGTGAGTACCGGGACAGGGGGCGATATGGCTACACCTTC. The chain has TRBV10-3 and TRBJ1-2, with TRBD1 matching 12 bases. V lost 1 base and J lost 5; bases outside the gene matches: 5. CDR3 length: 16 residues. The V gene's germline CDR1 is ENHRY and CDR2 SYGVKD.

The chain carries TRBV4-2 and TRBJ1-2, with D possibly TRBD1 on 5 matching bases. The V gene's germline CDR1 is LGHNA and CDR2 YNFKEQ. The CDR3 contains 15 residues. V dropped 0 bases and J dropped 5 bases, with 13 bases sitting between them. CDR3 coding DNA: TGTGCCAGCAGCCAAGAAGAAGGGGCGATTTATGGCTACACCTTC. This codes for CASSQEEGAIYGYTF.

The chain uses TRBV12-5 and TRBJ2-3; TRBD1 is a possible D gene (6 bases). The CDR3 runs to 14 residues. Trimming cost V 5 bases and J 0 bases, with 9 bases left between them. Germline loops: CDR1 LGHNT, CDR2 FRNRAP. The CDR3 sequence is CASGPQGSTDTQYF. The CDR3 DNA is TGTGCTAGTGGTCCCCAGGGGAGCACAGATACGCAGTATTTT.

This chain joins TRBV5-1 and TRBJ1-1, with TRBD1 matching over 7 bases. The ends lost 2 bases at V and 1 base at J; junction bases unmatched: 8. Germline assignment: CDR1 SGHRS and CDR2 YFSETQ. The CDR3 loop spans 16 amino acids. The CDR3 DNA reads TGCGCCAGCAGCTTAAGAGGGACAGAGCCGAACACTGAAGCTTTCTTT. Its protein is CASSLRGTEPNTEAFF.

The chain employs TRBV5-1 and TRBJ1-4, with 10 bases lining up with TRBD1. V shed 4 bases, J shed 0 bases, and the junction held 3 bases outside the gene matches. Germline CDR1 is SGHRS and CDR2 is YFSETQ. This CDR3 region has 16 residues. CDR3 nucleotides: TGCGCCAGCAGCACCGGACAGGGGGCAACTAATGAAAAACTGTTTTTT. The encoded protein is CASSTGQGATNEKLFF.